This T cell receptor (beta chain) was recovered during a study of cytomegalovirus exposure and HLA in healthy donors. This PCR relied on a set of 60 Vbeta primers and 13 Jbeta primers. The assay was immunoSEQ multiplex PCR, and TCRdb's table has in-frame clones only and misses some. The sample has around 100,000 clones. The V end lost 2 bases, the J end lost 1 base, and 9 bases lay between the germline ends. The CDR3 is made up of 14 amino acids. CDR1 and CDR2 from the germline V gene are SGHRS and YFSETQ. Notes on the study in general: A likely sequencing artifact accounted for one observed cluster of highly shared sequence variants. TCR beta V- and J-gene trimming, according to a later analysis, was linked to a missense DCLRE1C variant. Rare TCR sequences dominated, though some public TCRs recurred in many donors. Cytomegalovirus association was listed for approximately 150 TCR beta chains.

A remark on this clone: What it recognizes is unknown.

The sample was PBMCs. The sequence derives from a man aged 35-49 years in good health and CMV-seronegative. The J gene is TRBJ1-1, the V gene TRBV5-1, with a weak D call TRBD1 (6 bases). The CDR3 loop is CASSFRGGNTEAFF. CDR3 in DNA: TGCGCCAGCAGCTTTAGGGGGGGGAACACTGAAGCTTTCTTT.